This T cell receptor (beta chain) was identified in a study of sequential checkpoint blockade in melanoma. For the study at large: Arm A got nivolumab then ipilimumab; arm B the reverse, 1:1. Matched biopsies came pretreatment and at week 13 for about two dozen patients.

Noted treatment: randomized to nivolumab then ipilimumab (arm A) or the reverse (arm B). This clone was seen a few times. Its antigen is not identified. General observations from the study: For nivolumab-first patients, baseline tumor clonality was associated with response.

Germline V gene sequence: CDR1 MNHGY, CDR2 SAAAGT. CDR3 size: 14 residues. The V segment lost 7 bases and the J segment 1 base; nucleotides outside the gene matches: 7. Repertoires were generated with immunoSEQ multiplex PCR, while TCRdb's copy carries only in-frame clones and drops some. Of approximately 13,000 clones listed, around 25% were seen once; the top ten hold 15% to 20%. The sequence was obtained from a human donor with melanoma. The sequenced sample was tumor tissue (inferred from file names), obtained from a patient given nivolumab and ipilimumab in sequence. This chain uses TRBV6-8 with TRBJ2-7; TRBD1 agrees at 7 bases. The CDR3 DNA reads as TGTGCCAGCAACGACAGGGCAGGATCCTACGAGCAGTACTTC. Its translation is CASNDRAGSYEQYF.